The 10 T cell receptor beta chains below all came from one sample that was sequenced in a study of identical twins. Using its own MiXCR run on the 5' RACE reads, TCRdb lists one record per CDR3 protein. The sample contains around 500,000 distinct CDR3 sequences, approximately 15% of which appear only once. These data were also reused for a study on yellow fever vaccine responses in identical twins.

Sample: CD4+ T cells sorted from blood. Receptor source: a woman in her late teens or twenties in good health.

This clonotype was detected a few times. V is TRBV7-3 and J is TRBJ2-5; D is perhaps TRBD2 (5 bases). With 6 bases removed from V and 3 bases from J, the gap between germline ends came to 11 bases. The germline V gene has CDR1 SGHTA and CDR2 FQGTGA. The CDR3 length is 13 residues. The CDR3 is CASSRGSEETQYF. DNA for the CDR3: TGTGCCAGCAGTCGGGGTTCAGAAGAGACCCAGTACTTC.

This chain links TRBV5-1 with TRBJ2-4; D possibly corresponds to TRBD1 (5 bases). In germline, CDR1 is SGHRS, CDR2 YFSETQ. The V gene lost 9 bases and the J gene lost 0 bases, with 19 bases spanning the gap. The CDR3 is 16 amino acids. CDR3 in DNA: TGCGCCACCGACCTCAAGACAGTCCTAGCCAAAAACATTCAGTACTTC. Its protein is CATDLKTVLAKNIQYF.

This clonotype was seen many times. The V gene is TRBV28, the J gene TRBJ1-2, with a tentative D call TRBD1 (6 bases). Trimming removed 1 base at V and 6 bases at J, with 9 bases between. CDR1 is MDHEN and CDR2 is SYDVKM in the germline V gene. This CDR3 is built from 13 residues. The DNA for the CDR3 is TGTGCCAGCAGTTTATATGGGACACATGGCTACACCTTC. Its protein is CASSLYGTHGYTF.

In this sample, this clonotype turned up a few times. The rearrangement joins TRBV6-2 or TRBV6-3 to TRBJ1-6, with D possibly being TRBD1 (5 bases). V dropped 6 bases and J dropped 10 bases, with 22 bases sitting between them. Germline values: CDR1 MNHEY, CDR2 SVGEGT. The CDR3 is made up of 16 amino acids. For the CDR3, the DNA is TGTGCCAGCAGGACCACGTCTGGGGGATGGTACTCACCCCTCCACTTT. Its protein product is CASRTTSGGWYSPLHF.

The chain has TRBV10-3 and TRBJ2-3, with D unresolved. This CDR3 spans 14 amino acids. Germline assignment: CDR1 ENHRY and CDR2 SYGVKD. Trimming cost V 3 bases and J 2 bases, with 9 bases left between them. The CDR3 is CAISERILTDTQYF. CDR3 nucleotides: TGTGCCATCAGTGAAAGGATCCTCACAGATACGCAGTATTTT.

The chain has TRBV2 and TRBJ2-6, with 9 bases aligning to TRBD1. Trimming at V came to 4 bases and at J to 1 base, leaving 11 bases not matched to a gene. Germline V CDR1 and CDR2: SNHLY, FYNNEI. The CDR3 sequence is 19 residues long. The CDR3 DNA sequence: TGTGCCAGCAGTGTGGGGTCAGGACAGGGGTGGTCTGGGGCCAACGTCCTGACTTTC. Residues: CASSVGSGQGWSGANVLTF.

Only a few counts were recorded for this clonotype. The chain joins TRBV4-2 to TRBJ1-6; D may be TRBD1 (5 bases). The CDR3 spans 17 residues. CDR1 and CDR2 from the germline V gene are LGHNA and YNFKEQ. With 0 bases removed from V and 9 bases from J, the gap between germline ends came to 18 bases. CDR3 sequence reads: CASSQETSSGARSPLHF. DNA of the CDR3: TGTGCCAGCAGCCAAGAGACTTCCAGCGGGGCCCGTTCACCCCTCCACTTT.

J is TRBJ2-7 and V is TRBV19; TRBD1 matches 8 bases. V lost 5 bases and J lost 7; bases outside the gene matches: 7. The CDR3 runs 13 residues. Germline V CDR1 and CDR2: LNHDA, SQIVND (reference sequence). CDR3 residues: CASSFRTGTEQYF. The CDR3, as DNA: TGTGCCAGTAGTTTCAGGACAGGGACTGAGCAGTACTTC.

This clonotype was counted only a few times. V usage is TRBV7-9 and J usage is TRBJ2-4, with TRBD2 matching over 7 bases. J lost 6 bases, V lost 3 bases, and 14 bases had no gene match. This CDR3 contains 17 residues. CDR1 and CDR2 from the germline V gene are SEHNR and FQNEAQ (reference sequence). CDR3 region: CASSFLGGSLGVNIQYF. Here the CDR3 DNA reads TGTGCCAGCAGCTTTTTAGGCGGGAGCCTGGGGGTAAACATTCAGTACTTC.

This clonotype was seen only a few times. This chain joins TRBV9 and TRBJ2-2; D not certain. Per the germline V gene, CDR1 is SGDLS and CDR2 is YYNGEE. The CDR3 loop spans 14 amino acids. Trimming pared 0 bases from V and 6 bases from J, leaving 9 bases between. CDR3 in DNA: TGTGCCAGCAGCGTAGTTTCGGGCGCCGGGGAGCTGTTTTTT. Protein product: CASSVVSGAGELFF.